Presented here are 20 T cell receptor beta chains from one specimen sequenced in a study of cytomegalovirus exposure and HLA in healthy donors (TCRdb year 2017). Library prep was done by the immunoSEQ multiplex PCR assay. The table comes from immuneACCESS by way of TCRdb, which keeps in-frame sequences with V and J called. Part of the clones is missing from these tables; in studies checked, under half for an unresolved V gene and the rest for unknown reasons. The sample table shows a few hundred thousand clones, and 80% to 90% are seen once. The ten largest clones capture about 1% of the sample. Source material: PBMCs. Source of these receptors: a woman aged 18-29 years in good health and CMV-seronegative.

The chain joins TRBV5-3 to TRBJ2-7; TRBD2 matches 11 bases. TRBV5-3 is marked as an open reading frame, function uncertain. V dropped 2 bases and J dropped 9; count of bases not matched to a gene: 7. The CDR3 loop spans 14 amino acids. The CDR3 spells CARSFLAGGIVQYF. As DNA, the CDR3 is TGTGCCAGAAGCTTTCTAGCGGGGGGTATCGTGCAGTACTTC.

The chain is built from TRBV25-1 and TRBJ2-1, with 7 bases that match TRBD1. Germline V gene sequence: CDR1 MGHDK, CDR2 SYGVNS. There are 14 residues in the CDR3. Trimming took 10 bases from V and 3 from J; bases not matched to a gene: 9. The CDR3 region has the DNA TGTGCCACCGCACCCGGGACAGACTACAATGAGCAGTTCTTC. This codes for CATAPGTDYNEQFF.

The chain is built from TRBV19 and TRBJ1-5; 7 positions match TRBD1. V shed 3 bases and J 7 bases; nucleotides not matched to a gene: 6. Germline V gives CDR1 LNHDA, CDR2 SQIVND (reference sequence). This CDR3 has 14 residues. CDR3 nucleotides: TGTGCCAGTAGTATTAGACAGGGACCCCAGCCCCAGCATTTT. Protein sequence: CASSIRQGPQPQHF.

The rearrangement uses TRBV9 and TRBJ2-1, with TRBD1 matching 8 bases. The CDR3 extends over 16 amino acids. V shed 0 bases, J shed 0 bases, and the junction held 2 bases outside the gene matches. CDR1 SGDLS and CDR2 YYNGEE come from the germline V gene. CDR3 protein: CASSVAGQGSYNEQFF. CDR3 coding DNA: TGTGCCAGCAGCGTAGCAGGACAGGGCTCCTACAATGAGCAGTTCTTC.

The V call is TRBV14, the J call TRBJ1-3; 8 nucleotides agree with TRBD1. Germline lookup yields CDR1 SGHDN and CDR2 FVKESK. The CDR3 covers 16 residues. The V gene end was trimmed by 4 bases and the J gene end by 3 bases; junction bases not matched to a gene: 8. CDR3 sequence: CASSLLRGLVGNTIYF. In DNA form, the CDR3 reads TGTGCCAGCAGCCTACTCAGGGGGCTCGTTGGAAACACCATATATTTT.

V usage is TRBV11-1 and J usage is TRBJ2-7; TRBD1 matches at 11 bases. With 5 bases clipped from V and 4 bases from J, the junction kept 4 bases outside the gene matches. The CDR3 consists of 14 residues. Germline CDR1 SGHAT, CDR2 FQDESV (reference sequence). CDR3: CASSPGTGGYEQYF. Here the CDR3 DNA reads TGTGCCAGCAGCCCAGGGACAGGGGGTTACGAGCAGTACTTC.

The CDR3 coding sequence is TGTGCCATCAGTGGGGAGCTAGCGGGGGGCGAGCAGTTCTTC. Translated, it gives CAISGELAGGEQFF. The chain employs TRBV10-3 and TRBJ2-1; 11 bases are shared with TRBD2. Trimming took 4 bases from V and 10 from J; bases not matched to a gene: 6. The CDR3 runs to 14 residues. Germline V gene sequence: CDR1 ENHRY, CDR2 SYGVKD.

The CDR3 nucleotides read TGCGCCAGCAACGGACTTGGGAGGGGGACCCAGTACTTC. Its translation: CASNGLGRGTQYF. This sequence joins TRBV10-2 and TRBJ2-5; TRBD2 agrees at 7 bases. This CDR3 spans 13 amino acids. The trim removed 7 bases at V and 7 bases at J, leaving 9 bases unmatched. CDR1 and CDR2 (germline): WSHSY, SAAADI.

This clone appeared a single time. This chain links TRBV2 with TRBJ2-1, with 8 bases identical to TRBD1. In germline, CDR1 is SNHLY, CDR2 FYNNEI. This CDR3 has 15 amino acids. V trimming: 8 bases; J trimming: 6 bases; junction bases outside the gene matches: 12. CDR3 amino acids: CASELSGGLSNEQFF. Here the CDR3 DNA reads TGTGCCAGCGAGCTTTCAGGGGGCTTAAGCAATGAGCAGTTCTTC. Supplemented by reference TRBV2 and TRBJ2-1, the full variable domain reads EPEVTQTPSHQVTQMGQEVILRCVPISNHLYFYWYRQILGQKVEFLVSFYNNEISEKSEIFDDQFSVERPDGSNFTLKIRSTKLEDSAMYFCASELSGGLSNEQFFGPGTRLTVL.

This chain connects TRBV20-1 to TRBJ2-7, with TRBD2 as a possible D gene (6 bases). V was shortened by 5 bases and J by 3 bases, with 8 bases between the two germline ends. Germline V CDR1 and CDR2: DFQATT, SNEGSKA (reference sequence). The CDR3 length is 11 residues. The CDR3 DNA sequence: TGCAGTGCTTTCGGGGGCTACGAGCAGTACTTC. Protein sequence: CSAFGGYEQYF.

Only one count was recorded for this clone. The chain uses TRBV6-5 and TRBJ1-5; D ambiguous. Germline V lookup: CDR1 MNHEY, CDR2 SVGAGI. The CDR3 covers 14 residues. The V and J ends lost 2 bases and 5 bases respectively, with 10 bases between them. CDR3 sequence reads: CASSYTARDQPQHF. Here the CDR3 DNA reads TGTGCCAGCAGTTACACCGCTCGAGATCAGCCCCAGCATTTT.

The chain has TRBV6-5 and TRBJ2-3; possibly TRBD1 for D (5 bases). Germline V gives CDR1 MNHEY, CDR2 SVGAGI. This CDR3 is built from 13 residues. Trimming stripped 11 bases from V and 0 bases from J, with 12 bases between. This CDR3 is CAAGRASTDTQYF. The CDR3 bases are TGTGCCGCTGGCAGGGCTAGCACAGATACGCAGTATTTT.

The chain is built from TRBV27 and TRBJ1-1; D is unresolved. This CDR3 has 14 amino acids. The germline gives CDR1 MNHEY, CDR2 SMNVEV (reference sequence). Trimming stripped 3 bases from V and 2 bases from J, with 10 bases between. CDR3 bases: TGTGCCAGCAGTTTTGGCAGTATTAACACTGAAGCTTTCTTT. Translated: CASSFGSINTEAFF.

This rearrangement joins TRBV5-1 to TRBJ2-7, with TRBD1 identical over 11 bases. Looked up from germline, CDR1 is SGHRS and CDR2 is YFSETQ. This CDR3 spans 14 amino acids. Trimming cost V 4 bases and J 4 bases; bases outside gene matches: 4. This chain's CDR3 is CASSVGTGGYEQYF. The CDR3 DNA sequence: TGCGCCAGCAGCGTTGGGACAGGGGGTTACGAGCAGTACTTC.

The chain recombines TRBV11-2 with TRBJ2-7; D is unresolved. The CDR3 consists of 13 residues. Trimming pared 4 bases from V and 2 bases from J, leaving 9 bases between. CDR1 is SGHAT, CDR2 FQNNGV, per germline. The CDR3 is CASSSRVPYEQYF. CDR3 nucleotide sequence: TGTGCCAGCAGCTCCCGGGTCCCCTACGAGCAGTACTTC.

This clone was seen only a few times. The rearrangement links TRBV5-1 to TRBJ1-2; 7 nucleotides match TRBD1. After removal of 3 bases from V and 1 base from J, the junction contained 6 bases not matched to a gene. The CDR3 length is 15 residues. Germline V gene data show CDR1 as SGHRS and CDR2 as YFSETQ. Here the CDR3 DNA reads TGCGCCAGCAGCTCCCAGGGGGAGCATAACTATGGCTACACCTTC. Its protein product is CASSSQGEHNYGYTF.

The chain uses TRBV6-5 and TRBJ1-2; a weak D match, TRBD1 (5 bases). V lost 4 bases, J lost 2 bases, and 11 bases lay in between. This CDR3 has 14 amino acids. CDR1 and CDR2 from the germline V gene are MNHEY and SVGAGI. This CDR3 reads CASSSATGNYGYTF. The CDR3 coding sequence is TGTGCCAGCAGTTCCGCCACAGGCAACTATGGCTACACCTTC.

The CDR3 DNA reads TGTGCCAGCAGCTTGGGGACAGGGGGATACGAGCAGTACTTC. This sequence encodes CASSLGTGGYEQYF. The chain links TRBV5-4 to TRBJ2-7; TRBD1 matches at 10 bases. With V trimmed by 0 bases and J by 4 bases, 1 base remained unmatched. The germline gives CDR1 SGHNT, CDR2 YYREEE (reference sequence). The CDR3 loop spans 14 amino acids.

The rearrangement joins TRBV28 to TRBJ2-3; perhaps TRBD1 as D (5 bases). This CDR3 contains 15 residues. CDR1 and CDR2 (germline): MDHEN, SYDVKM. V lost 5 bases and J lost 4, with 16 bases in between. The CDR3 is CASSPDELRADTQYF. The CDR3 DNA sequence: TGTGCCAGCAGTCCTGACGAGCTCAGGGCAGATACGCAGTATTTT.

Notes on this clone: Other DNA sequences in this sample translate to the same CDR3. In DNA form, the CDR3 reads TGTGCCAGCAGTTACTCTCAGGGGGGCTATGGCTACACCTTC. Translated, it gives CASSYSQGGYGYTF. The V gene is TRBV6-5, the J gene TRBJ1-2; 7 nucleotides line up with TRBD1. V shed 0 bases and J 4 bases; nucleotides not matched to a gene: 2. The germline gives CDR1 MNHEY, CDR2 SVGAGI. This CDR3 region has 14 residues.